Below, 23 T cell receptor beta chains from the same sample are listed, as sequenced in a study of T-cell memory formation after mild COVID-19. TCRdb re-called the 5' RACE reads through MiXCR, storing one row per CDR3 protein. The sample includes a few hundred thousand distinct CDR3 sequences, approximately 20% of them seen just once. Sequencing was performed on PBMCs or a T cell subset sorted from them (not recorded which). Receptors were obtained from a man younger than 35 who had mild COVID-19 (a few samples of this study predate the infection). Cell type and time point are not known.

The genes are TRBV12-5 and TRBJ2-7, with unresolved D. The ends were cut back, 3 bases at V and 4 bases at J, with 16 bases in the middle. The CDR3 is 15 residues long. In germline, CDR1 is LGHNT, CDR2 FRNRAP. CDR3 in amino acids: CASGFGHQLNYEQYF. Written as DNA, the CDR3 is TGTGCTAGTGGTTTCGGCCACCAACTGAATTACGAGCAGTACTTC.

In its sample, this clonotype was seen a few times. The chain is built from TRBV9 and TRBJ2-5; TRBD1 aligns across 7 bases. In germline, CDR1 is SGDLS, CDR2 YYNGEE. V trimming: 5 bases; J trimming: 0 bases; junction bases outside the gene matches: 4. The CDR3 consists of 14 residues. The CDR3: CASRQGTDQETQYF. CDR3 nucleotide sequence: TGTGCCAGCAGACAAGGGACAGACCAAGAGACCCAGTACTTC.

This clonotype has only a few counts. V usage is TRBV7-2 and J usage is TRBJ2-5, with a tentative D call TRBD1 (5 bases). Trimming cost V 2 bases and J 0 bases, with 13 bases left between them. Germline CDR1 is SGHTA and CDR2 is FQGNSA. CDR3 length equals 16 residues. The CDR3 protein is CASSLRAGRYQETQYF. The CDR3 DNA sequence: TGTGCCAGCAGCTTAAGGGCAGGGCGGTACCAAGAGACCCAGTACTTC.

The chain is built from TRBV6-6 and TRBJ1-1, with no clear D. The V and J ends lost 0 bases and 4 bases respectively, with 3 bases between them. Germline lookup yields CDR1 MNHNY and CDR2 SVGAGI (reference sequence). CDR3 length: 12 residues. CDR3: CASSYSSTEAFF. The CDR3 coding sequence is TGTGCCAGCAGTTACTCGAGCACTGAAGCTTTCTTT.

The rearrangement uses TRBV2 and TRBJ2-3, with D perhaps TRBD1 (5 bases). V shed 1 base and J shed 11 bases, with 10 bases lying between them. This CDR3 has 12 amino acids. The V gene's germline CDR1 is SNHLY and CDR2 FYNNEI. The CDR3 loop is CASSEGGSQQYF. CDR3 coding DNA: TGTGCCAGCAGTGAAGGGGGCAGCCAGCAGTATTTT.

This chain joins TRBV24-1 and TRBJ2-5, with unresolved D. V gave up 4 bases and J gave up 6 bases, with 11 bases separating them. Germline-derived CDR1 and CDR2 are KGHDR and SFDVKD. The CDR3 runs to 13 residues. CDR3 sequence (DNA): TGTGCCACCAGTGAACCTGGGCGGCAGACCCAGTACTTC. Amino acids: CATSEPGRQTQYF.

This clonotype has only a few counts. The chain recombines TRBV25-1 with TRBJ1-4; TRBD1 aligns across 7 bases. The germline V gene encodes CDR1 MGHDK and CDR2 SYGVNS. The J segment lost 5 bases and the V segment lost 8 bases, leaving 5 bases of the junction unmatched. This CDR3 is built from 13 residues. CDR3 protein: CASGSGQNEKLFF. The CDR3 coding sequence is TGTGCCAGCGGGTCGGGACAGAATGAAAAACTGTTTTTT.

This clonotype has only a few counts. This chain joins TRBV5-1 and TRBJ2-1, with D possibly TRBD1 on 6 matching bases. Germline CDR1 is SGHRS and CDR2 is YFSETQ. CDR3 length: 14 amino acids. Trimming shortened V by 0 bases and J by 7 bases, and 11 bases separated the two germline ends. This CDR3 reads CASSLDRAENEQFF. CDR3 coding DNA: TGCGCCAGCAGCTTGGACAGGGCAGAAAATGAGCAGTTCTTC.

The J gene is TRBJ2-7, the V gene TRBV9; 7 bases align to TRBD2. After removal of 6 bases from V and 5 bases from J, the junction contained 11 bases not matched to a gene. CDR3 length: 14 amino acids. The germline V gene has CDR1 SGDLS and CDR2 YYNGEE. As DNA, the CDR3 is TGTGCCAGCACCGAAATGGGGGGGGTCCACGAGCAGTACTTC. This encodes CASTEMGGVHEQYF.

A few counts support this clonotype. The CDR3 here is CASSTSGTSGPNEQFF. The DNA of the CDR3 is TGTGCCAGCAGTACTTCCGGGACTAGCGGACCCAATGAGCAGTTCTTC. This chain uses TRBV27 with TRBJ2-1, with 11 bases fitting TRBD2. Losses at the gene ends were 5 bases for V and 6 bases for J; bases not matched to a gene: 9. The CDR3 covers 16 residues. Germline CDR1 is MNHEY and CDR2 is SMNVEV (reference sequence).

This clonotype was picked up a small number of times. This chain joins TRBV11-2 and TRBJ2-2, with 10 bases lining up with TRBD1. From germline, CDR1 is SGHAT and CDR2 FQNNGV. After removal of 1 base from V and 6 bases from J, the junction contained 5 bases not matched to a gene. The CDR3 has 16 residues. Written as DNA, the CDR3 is TGTGCCAGCAGCTTAGGCGGGACAGGGGTCCCCGGGGAGCTGTTTTTT. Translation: CASSLGGTGVPGELFF.

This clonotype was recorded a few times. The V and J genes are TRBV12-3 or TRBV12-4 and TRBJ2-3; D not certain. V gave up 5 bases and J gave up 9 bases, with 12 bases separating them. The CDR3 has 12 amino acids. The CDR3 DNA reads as TGTGCCAGCAGTCAGACTGGAATAACGCAGTATTTT. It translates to CASSQTGITQYF.

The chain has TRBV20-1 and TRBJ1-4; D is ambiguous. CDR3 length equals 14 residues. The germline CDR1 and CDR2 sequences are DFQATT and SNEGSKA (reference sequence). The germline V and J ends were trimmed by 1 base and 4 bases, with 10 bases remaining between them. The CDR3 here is CSARGQSLNEKLFF. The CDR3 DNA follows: TGCAGTGCTAGAGGGCAGAGCCTTAATGAAAAACTGTTTTTT.

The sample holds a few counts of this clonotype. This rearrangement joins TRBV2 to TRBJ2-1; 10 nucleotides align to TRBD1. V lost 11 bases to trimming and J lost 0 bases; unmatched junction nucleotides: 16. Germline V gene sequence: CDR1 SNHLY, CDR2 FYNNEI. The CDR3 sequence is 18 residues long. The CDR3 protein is CAVTGGFVAGISYNEQFF. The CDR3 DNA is TGTGCCGTGACAGGGGGCTTTGTAGCGGGGATCTCCTACAATGAGCAGTTCTTC.

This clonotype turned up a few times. The CDR3 spells CASSFRPTTANSPLHF. Here the CDR3 DNA reads TGTGCCAGCAGTTTCCGACCGACAACCGCAAATTCACCCCTCCACTTT. This chain connects TRBV12-3 or TRBV12-4 to TRBJ1-6; D ambiguous. V shed 3 bases and J shed 7 bases, with 16 bases lying between them. CDR3 size: 16 residues.

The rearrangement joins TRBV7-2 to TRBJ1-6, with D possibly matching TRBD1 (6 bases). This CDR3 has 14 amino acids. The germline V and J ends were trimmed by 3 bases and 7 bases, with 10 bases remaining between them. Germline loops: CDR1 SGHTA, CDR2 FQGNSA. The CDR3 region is CASSLDSGNSPLHF. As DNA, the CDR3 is TGTGCCAGCAGCTTGGACAGCGGGAATTCACCCCTCCACTTT.

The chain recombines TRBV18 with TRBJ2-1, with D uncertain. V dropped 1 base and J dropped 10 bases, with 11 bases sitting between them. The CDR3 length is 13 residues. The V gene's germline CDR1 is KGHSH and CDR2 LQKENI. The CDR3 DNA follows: TGTGCCAGCTCACCACTGGCGGACGGGGAGCAGTTCTTC. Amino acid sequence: CASSPLADGEQFF.

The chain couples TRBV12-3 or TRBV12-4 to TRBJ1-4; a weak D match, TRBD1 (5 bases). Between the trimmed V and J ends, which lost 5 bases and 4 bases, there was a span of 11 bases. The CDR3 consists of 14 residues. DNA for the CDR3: TGTGCCAGCAGTCGGACACTTCATAATGAAAAACTGTTTTTT. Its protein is CASSRTLHNEKLFF.

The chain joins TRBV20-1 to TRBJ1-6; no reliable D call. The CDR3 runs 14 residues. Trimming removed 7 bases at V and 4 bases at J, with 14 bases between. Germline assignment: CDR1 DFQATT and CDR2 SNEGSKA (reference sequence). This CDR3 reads CSVRRVGYNSPLHF. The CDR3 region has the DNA TGCAGTGTTAGGAGGGTGGGGTATAATTCACCCCTCCACTTT.

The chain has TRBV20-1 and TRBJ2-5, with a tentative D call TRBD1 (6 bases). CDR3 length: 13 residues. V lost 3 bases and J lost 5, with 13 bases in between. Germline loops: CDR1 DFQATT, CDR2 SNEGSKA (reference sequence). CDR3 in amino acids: CSASSGARETQYF. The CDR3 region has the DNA TGCAGTGCTAGTTCAGGGGCGCGGGAGACCCAGTACTTC.

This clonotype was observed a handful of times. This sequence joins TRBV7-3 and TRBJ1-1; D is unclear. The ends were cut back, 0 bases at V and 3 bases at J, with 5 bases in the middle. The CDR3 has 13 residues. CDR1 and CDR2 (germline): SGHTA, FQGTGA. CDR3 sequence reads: CASSLTRDTEAFF. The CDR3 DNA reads TGTGCCAGCAGCTTAACGAGGGACACTGAAGCTTTCTTT. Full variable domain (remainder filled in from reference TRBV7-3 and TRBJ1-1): GAGVSQTPSNKVTEKGKYVELRCDPISGHTALYWYRQSLGQGPEFLIYFQGTGAADDSGLPNDRFFAVRPEGSVSTLKIQRTERGDSAVYLCASSLTRDTEAFFGQGTRLTVV.

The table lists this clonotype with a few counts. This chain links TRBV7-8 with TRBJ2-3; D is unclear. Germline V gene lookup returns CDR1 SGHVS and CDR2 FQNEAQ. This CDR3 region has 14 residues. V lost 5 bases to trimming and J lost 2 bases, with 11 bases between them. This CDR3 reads CASSDGLYTDTQYF. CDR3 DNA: TGTGCCAGCAGCGACGGCCTCTACACAGATACGCAGTATTTT.

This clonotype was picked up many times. The CDR3 DNA is TGTGCCAGCAGCCCCACGCTGCGTGGCTACACCTTC. Encoded protein: CASSPTLRGYTF. This chain uses TRBV7-2 with TRBJ1-2, with unresolved D. Germline assignment: CDR1 SGHTA and CDR2 FQGNSA. This CDR3 is built from 12 residues. Trimming took off 5 bases at V and 7 bases at J, with 11 bases between the two ends.